Presented here are 27 T cell receptor beta chains from one specimen sequenced in a study of T cell responses to AZD1222 COVID-19 vaccine. Assay used: immunoSEQ multiplex PCR; TCRdb lists only in-frame clones, some missing. The sample contains approximately 220,000 clones, about 93% of which appear only once. The sequencing used peripheral blood, collected on day 0 of MenACWY control vaccination. These TCRs come from an adult in good health.

This clone was picked up one time. The chain links TRBV27 to TRBJ1-6; TRBD1 might be the D (5 bases). The CDR3 is 15 amino acids. Germline V gene sequence: CDR1 MNHEY, CDR2 SMNVEV (reference sequence). V lost 2 bases to trimming and J lost 8 bases, with 13 bases between them. CDR3 sequence: CASSLQGGGYSPLHF. The DNA for the CDR3 is TGTGCCAGCAGTTTACAGGGTGGAGGGTATTCACCCCTCCACTTT.

The genes are TRBV7-3 and TRBJ2-3; 12 nucleotides line up with TRBD1. Unmatched junction bases numbered 8, after V lost 5 bases and J lost 5 bases. Germline lookup yields CDR1 SGHTA and CDR2 FQGTGA. The CDR3 contains 16 residues. The CDR3 sequence is CASSARGQGAVDTQYF. The CDR3 DNA follows: TGTGCCAGCAGCGCCCGGGGACAGGGGGCTGTAGATACGCAGTATTTT.

The rearrangement joins TRBV5-1 to TRBJ2-1, with D possibly being TRBD1 or TRBD2 (6 bases each). The V end was cut by 4 bases, the J end by 7 bases, with 18 bases between. This CDR3 is built from 15 residues. Per germline, CDR1 SGHRS and CDR2 YFSETQ. The CDR3 loop is CASSLVGGGANEQFF. The DNA for the CDR3 is TGCGCCAGCAGCCTGGTTGGGGGCGGGGCGAATGAGCAGTTCTTC.

The chain recombines TRBV7-9 with TRBJ2-1; the D call may be TRBD1 or TRBD2 (6 bases each). From germline, CDR1 is SEHNR and CDR2 FQNEAQ (reference sequence). V lost 5 bases and J 14 bases, leaving 16 bases between the germline ends. The CDR3 contains 12 residues. This CDR3 reads CASSLRGDSEFF. For the CDR3, the DNA is TGTGCCAGCAGCCTAAGGGGGGACTCTGAGTTCTTC.

The CDR3 sequence is CASSLGQTNTEAFF. The DNA of the CDR3 is TGTGCCAGCAGCTTAGGACAAACTAACACTGAAGCTTTCTTT. J is TRBJ1-1 and V is TRBV11-2; no clear D gene. This CDR3 is built from 14 residues. V lost 1 base, J lost 2 bases, and 8 bases lay in between. The germline V gene encodes CDR1 SGHAT and CDR2 FQNNGV.

The chain carries TRBV7-2 and TRBJ1-3; weak D call: TRBD1 (5 bases). The CDR3 consists of 16 residues. V lost 5 bases, J lost 4 bases, and 18 bases lay in between. Germline values: CDR1 SGHTA, CDR2 FQGNSA. The DNA for the CDR3 is TGTGCCAGCAGCCTATCCCCCGGGACGGAAGGAAACACCATATATTTT. Translated: CASSLSPGTEGNTIYF.

J is TRBJ2-5 and V is TRBV5-1; 7 nucleotides align to TRBD1. The length of the CDR3 is 15 residues. The V segment lost 0 bases and the J segment 0 bases; nucleotides outside the gene matches: 2. Germline CDR1 reads SGHRS; CDR2 reads YFSETQ. The CDR3 region has the DNA TGCGCCAGCAGCTTGGGACAGGGCCACCAAGAGACCCAGTACTTC. This translates into CASSLGQGHQETQYF.

This sequence joins TRBV28 and TRBJ2-5; D tentatively reads TRBD1 or TRBD2 (6 bases each). Per the germline V gene, CDR1 is MDHEN and CDR2 is SYDVKM. This CDR3 region has 15 residues. V lost 7 bases, J lost 4 bases, and 19 bases lay in between. CDR3 protein: CASMGGEVGGETQYF. Written as DNA, the CDR3 is TGTGCCAGCATGGGGGGCGAAGTCGGTGGAGAGACCCAGTACTTC.

The chain employs TRBV19 and TRBJ1-1, with D unclear. Looked up from germline, CDR1 is LNHDA and CDR2 is SQIVND (reference sequence). This CDR3 spans 15 amino acids. V lost 5 bases and J 1 base, leaving 14 bases between the germline ends. CDR3 coding DNA: TGTGCCAGTAGTCGGACCTACACGGCGAACACTGAAGCTTTCTTT. Translated: CASSRTYTANTEAFF.

The chain employs TRBV18 and TRBJ1-1; possible D gene TRBD1, 5 bases. Germline V CDR1 and CDR2: KGHSH, LQKENI. Trimming cost V 6 bases and J 5 bases, with 13 bases left between them. The CDR3 covers 13 residues. This CDR3 is CASSGSGRTEAFF. CDR3 nucleotide sequence: TGTGCCAGCTCGGGGTCAGGGAGGACTGAAGCTTTCTTT.

This clone was observed a few times. The chain uses TRBV12-3 or TRBV12-4 and TRBJ1-2, with unresolved D. This CDR3 spans 12 amino acids. The V and J ends lost 6 bases and 5 bases respectively, with 10 bases between them. This chain's CDR3 is CASSISSYGYTF. CDR3 DNA: TGTGCCAGCAGCATATCCTCTTATGGCTACACCTTC.

The rearrangement joins TRBV19 to TRBJ1-2; no clear D. Trimming removed 5 bases at V and 4 bases at J, with 14 bases between. The CDR3 is 14 amino acids. Germline lookup yields CDR1 LNHDA and CDR2 SQIVND (reference sequence). The CDR3 reads CASSVVGRSYGYTF. The CDR3 coding sequence is TGTGCCAGTAGTGTAGTCGGCCGTTCCTATGGCTACACCTTC.

The chain has TRBV30 and TRBJ2-1, with D tentatively TRBD1 or TRBD2 (6 bases each). CDR1 and CDR2 (germline): GTSNPN, SVGIG (reference sequence). This CDR3 is built from 14 residues. V lost 2 bases, J lost 3 bases, and 11 bases lay in between. DNA of the CDR3: TGTGCCTGGAGTAAGGGGGGAAGCTACAATGAGCAGTTCTTC. It specifies CAWSKGGSYNEQFF.

J is TRBJ1-2 and V is TRBV10-3, with TRBD1 identical over 7 bases. Trimming removed 5 bases from V and 0 bases from J; junction bases left unmatched: 6. The germline V gene encodes CDR1 ENHRY and CDR2 SYGVKD. The CDR3 runs to 15 residues. The CDR3 region has the DNA TGTGCCATCAGTCTTGGACAGGCCGCTAACTATGGCTACACCTTC. Translating it yields CAISLGQAANYGYTF.

The genes are TRBV2 and TRBJ1-2; D may be TRBD1 (6 bases). V lost 3 bases and J 1 base, leaving 9 bases between the germline ends. Germline values: CDR1 SNHLY, CDR2 FYNNEI. The CDR3 has 14 amino acids. CDR3 region: CASSDGQSNYGYTF. As DNA, the CDR3 is TGTGCCAGCAGTGATGGACAGAGTAACTATGGCTACACCTTC.

This chain joins TRBV28 and TRBJ2-7; no clear D. This CDR3 comprises 16 residues. The V gene lost 6 bases and the J gene lost 3 bases, with 21 bases spanning the gap. Germline V gene lookup returns CDR1 MDHEN and CDR2 SYDVKM. The CDR3 loop is CASRGTSPGSFYEQYF. For the CDR3, the DNA is TGTGCCAGCAGGGGAACAAGTCCAGGCTCTTTCTACGAGCAGTACTTC.

The chain uses TRBV6-5 and TRBJ1-5; a possible D gene is TRBD1 (5 bases). CDR1 and CDR2 from the germline V gene are MNHEY and SVGAGI. Trimming shortened V by 6 bases and J by 9 bases, and 15 bases separated the two germline ends. The CDR3 consists of 13 residues. CDR3 sequence: CASRAGGGGPQHF. In DNA, the CDR3 is TGTGCCAGCAGGGCCGGTGGGGGGGGGCCCCAGCATTTT.

The CDR3 sequence is CASSWERDNEQFF. The DNA of the CDR3 is TGTGCCAGCAGCTGGGAGAGAGACAATGAGCAGTTCTTC. This chain uses TRBV4-2 with TRBJ2-1; perhaps TRBD2 as D (5 bases). CDR3 length: 13 amino acids. Trimming removed 5 bases from V and 5 bases from J, with 10 bases in between. Germline CDR1 is LGHNA and CDR2 is YNFKEQ.

V is TRBV28 and J is TRBJ1-1; D remains unclear. The germline V gene has CDR1 MDHEN and CDR2 SYDVKM. The V end was cut by 7 bases, the J end by 1 base, with 10 bases between. The CDR3 extends over 13 amino acids. The CDR3 loop is CASTYDGNTEAFF. DNA for the CDR3: TGTGCCAGCACTTATGACGGGAACACTGAAGCTTTCTTT.

The V gene is TRBV30, the J gene TRBJ1-4, with D possibly matching TRBD1 (5 bases). Germline CDR1 and CDR2: GTSNPN and SVGIG (reference sequence). Trimming cost V 3 bases and J 0 bases, with 26 bases left between them. The CDR3 length is 20 residues. The CDR3 here is CAWSNYGTRLRYATNEKLFF. The CDR3 DNA follows: TGTGCCTGGAGCAATTACGGGACGCGTCTCCGCTACGCAACTAATGAAAAACTGTTTTTT.

The genes are TRBV18 and TRBJ2-2; tentatively, D is TRBD2 (5 bases). Germline lookup yields CDR1 KGHSH and CDR2 LQKENI. This CDR3 has 16 residues. Trimming shortened V by 2 bases and J by 5 bases, and 15 bases separated the two germline ends. CDR3 in DNA: TGTGCCAGCTCACCAGACGGAGGAGATAGGACCGGGGAGCTGTTTTTT. This codes for CASSPDGGDRTGELFF.

This chain's CDR3 is CASSQGTGDYGYTF. Written as DNA, the CDR3 is TGTGCCAGCAGCCAGGGGACAGGTGACTATGGCTACACCTTC. The chain has TRBV3-1 (or the pseudogene TRBV3-2) and TRBJ1-2; 8 nucleotides match TRBD1. The CDR3 extends over 14 amino acids. The germline V gene encodes CDR1 LGHDT and CDR2 YNNKEL (reference sequence). Trimming cost V 3 bases and J 3 bases; bases outside gene matches: 3.

The V gene is TRBV7-2, the J gene TRBJ2-3; 7 bases fit TRBD2. This CDR3 is built from 14 residues. The germline gives CDR1 SGHTA, CDR2 FQGNSA. V was pared by 9 bases and J by 1 base, with 7 bases of the junction left unmatched. CDR3: CASGGGGGTDTQYF. The CDR3 nucleotides read TGTGCCAGTGGCGGGGGAGGCGGCACAGATACGCAGTATTTT.

This CDR3 is CASKQGATGNTIYF. As DNA, the CDR3 is TGTGCCAGTAAACAGGGGGCAACCGGAAACACCATATATTTT. The V call is TRBV6-6, the J call TRBJ1-3; 9 bases match TRBD1. V dropped 9 bases and J dropped 4; count of bases not matched to a gene: 7. This CDR3 region has 14 residues. CDR1 is MNHNY and CDR2 is SVGAGI in the germline V gene (reference sequence).

This chain joins TRBV19 and TRBJ2-7; the D is unclear. Looked up from germline, CDR1 is LNHDA and CDR2 is SQIVND (reference sequence). The CDR3 sequence is 13 residues long. V shed 5 bases and J shed 2 bases, with 10 bases lying between them. CDR3 protein: CASSLGFAYEQYF. The CDR3 coding sequence is TGTGCCAGTAGTCTGGGGTTCGCCTACGAGCAGTACTTC.

The V call is TRBV5-1, the J call TRBJ2-2, with 13 bases identical to TRBD2. CDR3 size: 20 residues. Germline assignment: CDR1 SGHRS and CDR2 YFSETQ. With 4 bases clipped from V and 0 bases from J, the junction kept 12 bases outside the gene matches. The chain's CDR3 is CASSATFGTSGVPNTGELFF. Here the CDR3 DNA reads TGCGCCAGCAGCGCAACCTTCGGGACTAGCGGGGTACCGAACACCGGGGAGCTGTTTTTT.

The V gene is TRBV2, the J gene TRBJ2-1; possibly TRBD2 for D (6 bases). The CDR3 totals 14 residues. CDR1 is SNHLY, CDR2 FYNNEI, per germline. V lost 6 bases and J lost 2, with 11 bases in between. The CDR3: CASRGLATYNEQFF. CDR3 coding DNA: TGTGCCAGCAGGGGCCTAGCGACCTACAATGAGCAGTTCTTC.